This T cell receptor (beta chain) derives from a study of regulatory and conventional T cells in RAG deficiency. Whole-study findings and limits: Patient subsets had shorter CDR3s; Omenn Treg-Tconv overlap exceeded 75%.

As regards this clone: The antigen remains undetermined.

Method: immunoSEQ multiplex PCR; TCRdb's copy keeps in-frame clones and lacks some. The repertoire holds roughly 35,000 clones, with around nine tenths as singletons. These sequences were also reported in another study, on regulatory T cells. That work adds: Primers: 52 TRBV forward and 13 TRBJ reverse.

The material sequenced was CD8+ T cells sorted from blood. The TCR originated in a human donor in good health.

CDR3 sequence reads: CASSRRGSYNEQFF. DNA of the CDR3: TGTGCCAGCAGCCGCCGAGGCTCCTACAATGAGCAGTTCTTC. This sequence joins TRBV7-8 and TRBJ2-1; D gene uncertain. Germline CDR1 reads SGHVS; CDR2 reads FQNEAQ. The CDR3 is made up of 14 amino acids. Deletions cut 5 bases from V and 0 bases from J, with 8 bases between.